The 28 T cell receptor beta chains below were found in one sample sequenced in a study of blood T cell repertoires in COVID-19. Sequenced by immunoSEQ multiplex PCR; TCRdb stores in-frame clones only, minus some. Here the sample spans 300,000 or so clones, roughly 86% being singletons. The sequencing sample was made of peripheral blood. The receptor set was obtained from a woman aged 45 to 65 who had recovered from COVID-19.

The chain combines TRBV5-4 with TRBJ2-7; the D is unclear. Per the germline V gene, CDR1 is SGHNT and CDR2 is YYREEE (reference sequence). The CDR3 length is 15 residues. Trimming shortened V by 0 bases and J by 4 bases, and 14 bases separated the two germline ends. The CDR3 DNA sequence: TGTGCCAGCAGCTTGGCGCTAGGAACGGGTTACGAGCAGTACTTC. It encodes CASSLALGTGYEQYF.

The DNA of the CDR3 is TGCGCCAGCAGCCAAGAAGTTGGGCTTAGATGGCGCACACGCACAGATACGCAGTATTTT. Encoded protein: CASSQEVGLRWRTRTDTQYF. V is TRBV4-3 and J is TRBJ2-3; D gene unclear. The CDR3 length is 20 residues. The germline V gene has CDR1 LGHNA and CDR2 YSLEER. With 0 bases removed from V and 1 base from J, the gap between germline ends came to 23 bases.

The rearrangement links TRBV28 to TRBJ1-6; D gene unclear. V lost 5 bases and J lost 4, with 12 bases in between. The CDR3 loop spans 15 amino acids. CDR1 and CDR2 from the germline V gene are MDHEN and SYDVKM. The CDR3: CASSPPGGYNSPLHF. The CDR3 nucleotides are TGTGCCAGCAGTCCCCCCGGCGGGTATAATTCACCCCTCCACTTT. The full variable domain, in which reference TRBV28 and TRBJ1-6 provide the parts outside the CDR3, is DVKVTQSSRYLVKRTGEKVFLECVQDMDHENMFWYRQDPGLGLRLIYFSYDVKMKEKGDIPEGYSVSREKKERFSLILESASTNQTSMYLCASSPPGGYNSPLHFGNGTRLTVT.

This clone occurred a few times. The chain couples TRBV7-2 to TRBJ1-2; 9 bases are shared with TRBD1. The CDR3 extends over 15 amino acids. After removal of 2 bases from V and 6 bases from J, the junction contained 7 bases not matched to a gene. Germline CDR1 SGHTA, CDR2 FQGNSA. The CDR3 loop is CASSLSTGQGHGYTF. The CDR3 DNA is TGTGCCAGCAGCTTATCTACGGGACAGGGACATGGCTACACCTTC.

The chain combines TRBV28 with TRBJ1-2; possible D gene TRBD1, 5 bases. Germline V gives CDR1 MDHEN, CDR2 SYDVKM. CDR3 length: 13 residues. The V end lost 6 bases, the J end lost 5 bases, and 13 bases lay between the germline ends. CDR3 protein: CASSRSQGYGYTF. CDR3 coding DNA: TGTGCCAGCAGCCGGTCTCAGGGTTATGGCTACACCTTC.

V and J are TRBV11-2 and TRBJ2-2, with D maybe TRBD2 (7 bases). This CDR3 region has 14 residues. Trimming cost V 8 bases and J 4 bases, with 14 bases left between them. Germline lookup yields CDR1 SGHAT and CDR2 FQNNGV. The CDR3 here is CASARGATTGELFF. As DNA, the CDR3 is TGTGCCAGCGCTCGGGGGGCAACCACCGGGGAGCTGTTTTTT.

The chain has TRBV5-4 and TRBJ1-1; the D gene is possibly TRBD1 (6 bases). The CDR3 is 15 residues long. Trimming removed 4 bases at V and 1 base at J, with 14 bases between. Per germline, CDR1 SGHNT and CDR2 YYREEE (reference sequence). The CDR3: CASSLGGRQNTEAFF. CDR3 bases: TGTGCCAGCAGCCTAGGGGGACGGCAGAACACTGAAGCTTTCTTT.

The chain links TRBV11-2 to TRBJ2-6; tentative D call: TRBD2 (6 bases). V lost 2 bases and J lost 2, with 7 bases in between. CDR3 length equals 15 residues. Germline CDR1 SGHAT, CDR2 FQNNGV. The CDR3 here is CASSLWGAGANVLTF. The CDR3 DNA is TGTGCCAGCAGCTTATGGGGGGCTGGGGCCAACGTCCTGACTTTC.

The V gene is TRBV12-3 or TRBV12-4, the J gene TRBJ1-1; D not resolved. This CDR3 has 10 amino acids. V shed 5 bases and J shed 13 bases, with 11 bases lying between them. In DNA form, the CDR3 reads TGTGCCAGCAGTCTAGACCGGGTTTTCTTT. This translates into CASSLDRVFF.

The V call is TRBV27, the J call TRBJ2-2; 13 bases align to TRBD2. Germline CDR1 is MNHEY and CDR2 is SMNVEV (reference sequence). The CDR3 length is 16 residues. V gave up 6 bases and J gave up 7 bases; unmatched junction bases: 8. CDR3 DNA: TGTGCCAGCAGACTTACTAGCGGGAGGGTAGGCGGGGAGCTGTTTTTT. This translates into CASRLTSGRVGGELFF.

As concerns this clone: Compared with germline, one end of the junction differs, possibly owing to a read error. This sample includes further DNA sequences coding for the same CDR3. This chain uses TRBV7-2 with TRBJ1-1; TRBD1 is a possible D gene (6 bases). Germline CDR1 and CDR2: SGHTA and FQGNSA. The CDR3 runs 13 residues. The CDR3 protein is CASSLARQAEAFF. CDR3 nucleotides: TGTGCCAGCAGTTTAGCCCGACAGGCTGAAGCTTTCTTT.

CDR3 loop: CASSLGIGRGISPLHF. As DNA, the CDR3 is TGTGCCAGCAGCTTGGGGATAGGTAGAGGTATTTCACCCCTCCACTTT. The V call is TRBV5-5, the J call TRBJ1-6; no clear D gene. This CDR3 comprises 16 residues. The germline V gene encodes CDR1 SGHKS and CDR2 YYEKEE (reference sequence). V was shortened by 0 bases and J by 9 bases, with 16 bases between the two germline ends.

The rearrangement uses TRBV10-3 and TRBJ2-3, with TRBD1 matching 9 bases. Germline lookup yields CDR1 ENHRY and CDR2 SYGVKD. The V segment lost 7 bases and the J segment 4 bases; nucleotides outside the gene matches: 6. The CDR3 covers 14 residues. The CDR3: CAIKGQGHSDTQYF. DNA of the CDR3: TGTGCCATCAAGGGACAGGGCCACTCAGATACGCAGTATTTT.

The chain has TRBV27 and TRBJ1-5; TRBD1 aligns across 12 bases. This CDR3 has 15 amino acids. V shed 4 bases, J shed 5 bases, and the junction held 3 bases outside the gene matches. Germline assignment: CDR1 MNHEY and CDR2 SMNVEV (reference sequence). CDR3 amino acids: CASSSGTGGDQPQHF. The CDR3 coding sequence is TGTGCCAGCAGTTCGGGGACAGGGGGCGATCAGCCCCAGCATTTT.

CDR3 amino acids: CATSREKLEKLFF. The CDR3 DNA reads as TGTGCCACCAGCAGAGAGAAACTGGAAAAACTGTTTTTT. The chain combines TRBV15 with TRBJ1-4; D not certain. The V and J ends lost 0 bases and 8 bases respectively, with 7 bases between them. Germline CDR1 reads LNHNV; CDR2 reads YYDKDF (reference sequence). The CDR3 is 13 residues long.

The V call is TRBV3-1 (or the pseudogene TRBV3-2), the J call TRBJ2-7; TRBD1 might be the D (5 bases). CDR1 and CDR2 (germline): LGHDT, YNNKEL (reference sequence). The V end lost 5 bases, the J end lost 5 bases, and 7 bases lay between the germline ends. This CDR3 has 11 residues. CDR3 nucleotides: TGTGCCAGCAGCTGGGGCAACGAGCAGTACTTC. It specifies CASSWGNEQYF.

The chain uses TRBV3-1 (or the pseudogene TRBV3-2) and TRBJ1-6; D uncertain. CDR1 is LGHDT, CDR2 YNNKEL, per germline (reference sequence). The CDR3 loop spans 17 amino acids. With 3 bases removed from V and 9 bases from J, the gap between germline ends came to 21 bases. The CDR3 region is CASSHQRTGYLTSPLHF. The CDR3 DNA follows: TGTGCCAGCAGCCACCAGCGGACGGGGTATTTAACTTCACCCCTCCACTTT.

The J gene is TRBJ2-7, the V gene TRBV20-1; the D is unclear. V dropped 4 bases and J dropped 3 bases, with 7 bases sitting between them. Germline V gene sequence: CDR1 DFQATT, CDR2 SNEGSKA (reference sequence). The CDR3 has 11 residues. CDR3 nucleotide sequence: TGCAGTGCTAAAGCCAACTACGAGCAGTACTTC. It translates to CSAKANYEQYF.

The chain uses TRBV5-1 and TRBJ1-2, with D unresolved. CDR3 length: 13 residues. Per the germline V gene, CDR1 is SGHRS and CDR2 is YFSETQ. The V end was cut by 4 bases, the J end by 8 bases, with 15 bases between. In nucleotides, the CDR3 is TGCGCCAGCAGCCCCTCATTAGTTTTGGGCTACACCTTC. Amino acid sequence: CASSPSLVLGYTF.

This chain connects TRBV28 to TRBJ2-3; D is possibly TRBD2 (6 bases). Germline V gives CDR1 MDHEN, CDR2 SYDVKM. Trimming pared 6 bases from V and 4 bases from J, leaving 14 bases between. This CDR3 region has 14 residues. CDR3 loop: CASSAPGVSDTQYF. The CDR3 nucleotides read TGTGCCAGCAGCGCCCCGGGGGTCTCAGATACGCAGTATTTT.

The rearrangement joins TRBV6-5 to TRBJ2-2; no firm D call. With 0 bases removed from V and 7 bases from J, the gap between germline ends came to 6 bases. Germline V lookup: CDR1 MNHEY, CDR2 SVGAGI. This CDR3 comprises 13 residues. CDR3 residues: CASSYSRDGELFF. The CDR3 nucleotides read TGTGCCAGCAGTTACTCACGAGACGGGGAGCTGTTTTTT.

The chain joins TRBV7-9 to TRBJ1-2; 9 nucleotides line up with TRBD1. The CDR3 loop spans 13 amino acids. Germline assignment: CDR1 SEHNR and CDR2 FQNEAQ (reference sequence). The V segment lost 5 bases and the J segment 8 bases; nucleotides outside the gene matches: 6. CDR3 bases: TGTGCCAGCAGCCCCGGGACAGGGCGAGGCTACACCTTC. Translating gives CASSPGTGRGYTF.

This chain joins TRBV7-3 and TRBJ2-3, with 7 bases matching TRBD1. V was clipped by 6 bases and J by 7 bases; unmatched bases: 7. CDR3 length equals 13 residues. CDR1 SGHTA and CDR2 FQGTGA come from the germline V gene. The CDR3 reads CASSKDRAYTQYF. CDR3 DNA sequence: TGTGCCAGCAGTAAAGACAGGGCGTATACGCAGTATTTT. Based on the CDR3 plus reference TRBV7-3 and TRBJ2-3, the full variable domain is GAGVSQTPSNKVTEKGKYVELRCDPISGHTALYWYRQSLGQGPEFLIYFQGTGAADDSGLPNDRFFAVRPEGSVSTLKIQRTERGDSAVYLCASSKDRAYTQYFGPGTRLTVL.

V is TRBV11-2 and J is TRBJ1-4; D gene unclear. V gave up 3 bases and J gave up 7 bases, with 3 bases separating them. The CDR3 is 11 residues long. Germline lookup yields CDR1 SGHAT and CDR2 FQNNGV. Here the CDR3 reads CASSFGEKLFF. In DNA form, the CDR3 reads TGTGCCAGCAGCTTCGGTGAAAAACTGTTTTTT.

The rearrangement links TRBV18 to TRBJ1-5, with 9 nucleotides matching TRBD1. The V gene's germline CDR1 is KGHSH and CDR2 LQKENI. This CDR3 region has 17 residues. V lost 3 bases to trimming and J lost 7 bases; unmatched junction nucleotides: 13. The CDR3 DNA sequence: TGTGCCAGCTCACCGGGACAGGGTATCATTAGCGGCCAGCCCCAGCATTTT. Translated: CASSPGQGIISGQPQHF.

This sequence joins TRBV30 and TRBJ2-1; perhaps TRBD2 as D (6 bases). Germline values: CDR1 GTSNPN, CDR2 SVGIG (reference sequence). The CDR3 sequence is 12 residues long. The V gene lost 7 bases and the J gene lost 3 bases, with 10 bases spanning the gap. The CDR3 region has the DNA TGTGCCTCCTCCGGGGGCTACAATGAGCAGTTCTTC. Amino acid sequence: CASSGGYNEQFF.

The CDR3: CASSLGVSGNTIYF. The CDR3 nucleotides read TGTGCCAGCAGCTTAGGGGTCTCTGGAAACACCATATATTTT. The rearrangement links TRBV5-8 to TRBJ1-3; maybe TRBD1 (5 bases). The CDR3 is made up of 14 amino acids. Trimming removed 2 bases from V and 0 bases from J, with 6 bases in between. The V gene's germline CDR1 is SGHTS and CDR2 YDEGEE.

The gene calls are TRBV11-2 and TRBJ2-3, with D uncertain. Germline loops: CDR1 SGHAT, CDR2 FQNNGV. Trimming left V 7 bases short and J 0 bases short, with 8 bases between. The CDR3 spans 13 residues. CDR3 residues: CASKDSSTDTQYF. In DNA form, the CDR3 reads TGTGCCAGCAAAGATAGCAGCACAGATACGCAGTATTTT. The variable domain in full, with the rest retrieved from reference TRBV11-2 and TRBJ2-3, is EAGVAQSPRYKIIEKRQSVAFWCNPISGHATLYWYQQILGQGPKLLIQFQNNGVVDDSQLPKDRFSAERLKGVDSTLKIQPAKLEDSAVYLCASKDSSTDTQYFGPGTRLTVL.